What follows is one T cell receptor beta chain and its context. The target antigen is unknown. This record comes from a study of cytomegalovirus exposure and HLA in healthy donors. Points from the study as a whole: In a later analysis, TCR beta V- and J-gene trimming was associated with a missense DCLRE1C variant. Several of the most significant clusters appeared, in a later analysis, to be linked to common viral pathogens.

In nominal health when sampled, donors likely had unrecorded immune exposures nonetheless. In the PCR, 60 Vbeta and 13 Jbeta primers were used. Clones were read by immunoSEQ multiplex PCR, and TCRdb kept only the in-frame ones, dropping some. The sample contains about 140,000 clones, 70% to 90% of which appear only once. The source of this sequence is a man in his fifties in good health and CMV-seronegative. The sequenced material came from PBMCs.

For the CDR3, the DNA is TGTGCCAGCAGCCCTTGGGACTTTCCCTACGAGCAGTACTTC. This gives the protein CASSPWDFPYEQYF. The chain is built from TRBV5-4 and TRBJ2-7, with a weak D call TRBD2 (6 bases). Germline V CDR1 and CDR2: SGHNT, YYREEE (reference sequence). Trimming stripped 4 bases from V and 2 bases from J, with 13 bases between. CDR3 length equals 14 residues.